These 7 T cell receptor beta chains came from one sample sequenced in a study of technical replicates of blood from a few donors. TCRdb's copy holds only in-frame clones and misses some; the assay was immunoSEQ multiplex PCR. The sample lists about 63,000 clones, around nine tenths seen once, with roughly 5% in the top ten. The sequenced sample consisted of PBMCs. Receptors were obtained from a human donor in good health. Some clones in this sample may be carry-over from other donors' samples.

The V call is TRBV7-2, the J call TRBJ2-5; D is unresolved. V was clipped by 1 base and J by 5 bases, with 8 bases between them. The CDR3 totals 13 residues. Germline loops: CDR1 SGHTA, CDR2 FQGNSA. CDR3 nucleotides: TGTGCCAGCAGCTTAGATGCGGTCGAGACCCAGTACTTC. Translated, it gives CASSLDAVETQYF.

CDR3 protein: CASSLTSGGANTGELFF. CDR3 nucleotide sequence: TGTGCCAGCAGCTTAACGTCGGGCGGGGCCAACACCGGGGAGCTGTTTTTT. V and J are TRBV7-3 and TRBJ2-2; TRBD2 is a possible D gene (6 bases). The CDR3 loop spans 17 amino acids. Germline V gene sequence: CDR1 SGHTA, CDR2 FQGTGA. The V end lost 0 bases, the J end lost 2 bases, and 13 bases lay between the germline ends.

The chain carries TRBV13 and TRBJ2-1, with D possibly being TRBD2 (6 bases). The CDR3 consists of 15 residues. The ends were cut back, 5 bases at V and 9 bases at J, with 20 bases in the middle. Germline loops: CDR1 PRHDT, CDR2 FYEKMQ (reference sequence). The CDR3 DNA reads TGTGCCAGCAGCCAAGACAAGACTAGGAGTGTTGAGCAGTTCTTC. Translating gives CASSQDKTRSVEQFF.

Only a few counts were recorded for this clone. The chain uses TRBV9 and TRBJ2-2; tentatively, D is TRBD2 (5 bases). The V gene's germline CDR1 is SGDLS and CDR2 YYNGEE. Trimming took 0 bases from V and 1 from J, leaving 7 bases between them. The CDR3 has 15 residues. The CDR3 nucleotides read TGTGCCAGCAGCGTAGGGGCGGGGAACACCGGGGAGCTGTTTTTT. Its protein product is CASSVGAGNTGELFF. The complete variable domain, with remaining parts taken from reference TRBV9 and TRBJ2-2, reads DSGVTQTPKHLITATGQRVTLRCSPRSGDLSVYWYQQSLDQGLQFLIQYYNGEERAKGNILERFSAQQFPDLHSELNLSSLELGDSALYFCASSVGAGNTGELFFGEGSRLTVL.

The chain links TRBV7-2 to TRBJ2-7, with 11 nucleotides matching TRBD2. CDR1 and CDR2 from the germline V gene are SGHTA and FQGNSA. Trimming cost V 4 bases and J 3 bases; bases outside gene matches: 8. CDR3 length: 16 amino acids. The CDR3 bases are TGTGCCAGCAGCTCTCTAGCGGGAGGCCCCCTCTACGAGCAGTACTTC. As protein: CASSSLAGGPLYEQYF.

The chain is built from TRBV5-1 and TRBJ2-5; the D gene is possibly TRBD2 (5 bases). CDR3 length equals 15 residues. V lost 4 bases and J 5 bases, leaving 18 bases between the germline ends. The V gene's germline CDR1 is SGHRS and CDR2 YFSETQ. CDR3 protein: CASSPDSWSWETQYF. The CDR3 coding sequence is TGCGCCAGCAGCCCGGACTCCTGGTCCTGGGAGACCCAGTACTTC.

The chain links TRBV10-1 to TRBJ1-2, with 12 bases identical to TRBD1. V shed 7 bases and J 6 bases; nucleotides not matched to a gene: 9. Germline loops: CDR1 WNHNN, CDR2 SYGVQD (reference sequence). The CDR3 totals 15 residues. CDR3 nucleotides: TGCGCCAGCACTTCGGGACAGGGGGCGCGTAATGGCTACACCTTC. Translated, it gives CASTSGQGARNGYTF.